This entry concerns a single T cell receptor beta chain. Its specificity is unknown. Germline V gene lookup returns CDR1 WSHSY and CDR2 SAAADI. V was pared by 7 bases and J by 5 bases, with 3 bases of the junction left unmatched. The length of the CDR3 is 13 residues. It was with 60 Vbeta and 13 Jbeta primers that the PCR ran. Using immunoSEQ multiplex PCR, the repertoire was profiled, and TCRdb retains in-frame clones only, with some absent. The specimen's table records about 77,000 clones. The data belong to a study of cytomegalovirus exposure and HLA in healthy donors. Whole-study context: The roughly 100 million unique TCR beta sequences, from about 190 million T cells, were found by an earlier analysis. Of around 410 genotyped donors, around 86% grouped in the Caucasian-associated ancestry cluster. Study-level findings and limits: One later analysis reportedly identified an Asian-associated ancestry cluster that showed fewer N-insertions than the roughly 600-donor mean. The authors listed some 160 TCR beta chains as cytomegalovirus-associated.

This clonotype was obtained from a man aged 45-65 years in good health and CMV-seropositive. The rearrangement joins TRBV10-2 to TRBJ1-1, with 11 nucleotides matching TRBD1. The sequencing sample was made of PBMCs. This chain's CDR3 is CASTRDRGTEAFF. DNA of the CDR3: TGCGCCAGCACCCGGGACAGGGGGACTGAAGCTTTCTTT.